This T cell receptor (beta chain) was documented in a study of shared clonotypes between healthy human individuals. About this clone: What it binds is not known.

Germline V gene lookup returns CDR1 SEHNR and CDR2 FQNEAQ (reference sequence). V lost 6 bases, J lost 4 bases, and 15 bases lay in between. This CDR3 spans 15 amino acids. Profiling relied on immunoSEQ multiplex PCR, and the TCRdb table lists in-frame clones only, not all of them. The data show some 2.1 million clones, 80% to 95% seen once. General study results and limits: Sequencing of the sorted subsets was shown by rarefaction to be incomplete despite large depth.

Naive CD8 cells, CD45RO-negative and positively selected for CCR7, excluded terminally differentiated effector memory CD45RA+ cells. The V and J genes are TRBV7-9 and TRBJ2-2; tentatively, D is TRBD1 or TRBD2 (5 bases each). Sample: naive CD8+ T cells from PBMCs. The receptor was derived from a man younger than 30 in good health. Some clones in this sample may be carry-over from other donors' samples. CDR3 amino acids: CASRTGTKTTGELFF. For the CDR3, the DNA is TGTGCCAGCAGGACCGGGACGAAGACCACCGGGGAGCTGTTTTTT.